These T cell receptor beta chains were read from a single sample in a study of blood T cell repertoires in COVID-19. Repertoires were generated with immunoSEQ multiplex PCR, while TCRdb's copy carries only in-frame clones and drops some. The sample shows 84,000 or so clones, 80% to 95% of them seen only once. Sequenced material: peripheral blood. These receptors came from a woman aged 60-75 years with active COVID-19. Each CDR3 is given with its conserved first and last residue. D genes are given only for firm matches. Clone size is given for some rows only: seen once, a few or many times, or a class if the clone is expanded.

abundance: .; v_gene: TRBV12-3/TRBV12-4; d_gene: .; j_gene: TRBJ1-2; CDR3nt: TGTGCCAGCAGGGCAGGGGTCTATTATGGCTACACCTTC; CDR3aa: CASRAGVYYGYTF
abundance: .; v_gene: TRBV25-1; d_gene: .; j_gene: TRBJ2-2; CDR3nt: TGTGCCAGCAGTGAATATCTCGGGAGTAACACCGGGGAGCTGTTTTTT; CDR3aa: CASSEYLGSNTGELFF
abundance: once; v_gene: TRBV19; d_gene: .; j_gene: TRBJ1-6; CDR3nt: TGTGCCAGCCGCGGGGAACATAATTCACCCCTCCACTTT; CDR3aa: CASRGEHNSPLHF
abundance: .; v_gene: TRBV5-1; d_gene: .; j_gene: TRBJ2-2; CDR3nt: TGCGCCAGCAGCCCCCCGGGGTTCCATCTCACCGGGGAGCTGTTTTTT; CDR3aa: CASSPPGFHLTGELFF
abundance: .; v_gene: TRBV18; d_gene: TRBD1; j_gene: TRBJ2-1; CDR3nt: TGTGCCAGCTCACCACCTCAGGGGGCGCGTTGGTTCTTC; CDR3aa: CASSPPQGARWFF
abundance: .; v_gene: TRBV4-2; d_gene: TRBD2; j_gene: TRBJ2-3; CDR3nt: TGTGCCAGCAGCCATTTTCTAGCGGGAGGGGGCACAGATACGCAGTATTTT; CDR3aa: CASSHFLAGGGTDTQYF
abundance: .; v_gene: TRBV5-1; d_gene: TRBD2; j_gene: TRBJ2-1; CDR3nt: TGCGCCAGCAGCTTGGGTGGCGGGAGCTCCTACAATGAGCAGTTCTTC; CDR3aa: CASSLGGGSSYNEQFF
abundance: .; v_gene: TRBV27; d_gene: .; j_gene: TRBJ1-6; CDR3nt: TGTGCCAGCAGTTTATTCGGGACAACTAAAGGAAGGTCACCCCTCCACTTT; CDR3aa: CASSLFGTTKGRSPLHF
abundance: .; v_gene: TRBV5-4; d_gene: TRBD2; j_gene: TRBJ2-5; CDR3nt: TGTGCCAGCAGCTGGGCGGGAGCAGAGACCCAGTACTTC; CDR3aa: CASSWAGAETQYF
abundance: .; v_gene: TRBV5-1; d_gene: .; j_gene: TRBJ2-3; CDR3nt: TGCGCCAGCAGCTTGGGCGCGTTGGATACGCAGTATTTT; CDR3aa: CASSLGALDTQYF
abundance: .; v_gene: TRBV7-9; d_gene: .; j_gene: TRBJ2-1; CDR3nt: TGTGCCAGCAGCCGCGGGTCGACAGGTAGCTCCTACAATGAGCAGTTCTTC; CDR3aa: CASSRGSTGSSYNEQFF
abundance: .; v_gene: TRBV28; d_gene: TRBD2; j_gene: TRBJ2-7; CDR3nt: TGTGCCAGCAGTCGCCTTCGGGGGGGCATTACCTACGAGCAGTACTTC; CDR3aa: CASSRLRGGITYEQYF
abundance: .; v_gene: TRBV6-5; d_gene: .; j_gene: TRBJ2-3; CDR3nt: TGTGCCAGCAGTCAGCGGGCTGGGGCAGATACGCAGTATTTT; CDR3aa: CASSQRAGADTQYF
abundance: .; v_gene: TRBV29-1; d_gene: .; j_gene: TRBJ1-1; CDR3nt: TGCAGCGTACTAATTTTAACGGGCACTGAAGCTTTCTTT; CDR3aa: CSVLILTGTEAFF
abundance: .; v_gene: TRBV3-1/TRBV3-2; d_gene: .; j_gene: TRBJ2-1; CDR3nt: TGTGCCAGCAGCCAAGGAACGGGTTCCTACAATGAGCAGTTCTTC; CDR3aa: CASSQGTGSYNEQFF
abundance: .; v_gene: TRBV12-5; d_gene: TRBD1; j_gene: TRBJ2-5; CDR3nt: TGTGCTAGTGGTCCCTGGACAGGGCGACAAGAGACCCAGTACTTC; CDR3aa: CASGPWTGRQETQYF
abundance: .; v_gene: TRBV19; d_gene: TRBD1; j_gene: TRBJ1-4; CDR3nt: TGTGCCAGTAGTCGGGACAGGGGAGAAAAACTGTTTTTT; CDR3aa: CASSRDRGEKLFF
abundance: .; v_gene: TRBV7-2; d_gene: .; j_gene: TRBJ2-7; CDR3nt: TGTGCCAGCAGCTCGGTTGGAGGGAGTGCCTACGAGCAGTACTTC; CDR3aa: CASSSVGGSAYEQYF
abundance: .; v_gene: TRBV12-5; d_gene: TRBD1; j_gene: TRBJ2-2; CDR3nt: TGTGCTAGTGGTTTGGGGACAGGGTTTGTCGGGGAGCTGTTTTTT; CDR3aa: CASGLGTGFVGELFF
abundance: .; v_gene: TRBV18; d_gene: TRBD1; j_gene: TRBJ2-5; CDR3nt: TGTGCCAGCTCACCACCCACAGGGGGCGTGGAGACCCAGTACTTC; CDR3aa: CASSPPTGGVETQYF
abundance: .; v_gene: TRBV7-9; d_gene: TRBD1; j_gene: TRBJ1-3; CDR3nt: TGTGCCAGCAGCTATGGGACAGTCTCTGGAAACACCATATATTTT; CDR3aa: CASSYGTVSGNTIYF
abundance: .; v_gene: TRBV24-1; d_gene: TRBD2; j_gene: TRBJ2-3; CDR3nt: TGTGCCACCAGTGATTTTAGCGGGAGGGCCCTCTCTAGCACAGATACGCAGTATTTT; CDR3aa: CATSDFSGRALSSTDTQYF
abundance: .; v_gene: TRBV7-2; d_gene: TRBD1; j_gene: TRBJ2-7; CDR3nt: TGTGCCAGCAGCCTCCAGACGGGGACAGCAGCCTACGAGCAGTACTTC; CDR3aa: CASSLQTGTAAYEQYF
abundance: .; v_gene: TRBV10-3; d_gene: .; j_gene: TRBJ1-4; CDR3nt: TGTGCCATCAGTGAGACGGACAGTCGTAATGAAAAACTGTTTTTT; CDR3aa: CAISETDSRNEKLFF
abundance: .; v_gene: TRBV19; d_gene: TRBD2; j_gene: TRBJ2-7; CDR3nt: TGTGCCAGTAGCCTTTCTGGGACTAGCGGGGCTTGGACCTACGAGCAGTACTTC; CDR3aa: CASSLSGTSGAWTYEQYF
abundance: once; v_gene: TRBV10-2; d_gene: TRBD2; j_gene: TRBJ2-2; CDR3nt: TGCGCCAGCAAATGGCGGGAGAGGGCCGGGGAGCTGTTTTTT; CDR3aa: CASKWRERAGELFF
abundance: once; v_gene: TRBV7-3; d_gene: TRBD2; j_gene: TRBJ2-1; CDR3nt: TGTGCCAGCAGCTTAGGAGGGACTAGCGGGAAAGATGAGCAGTTCTTC; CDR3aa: CASSLGGTSGKDEQFF
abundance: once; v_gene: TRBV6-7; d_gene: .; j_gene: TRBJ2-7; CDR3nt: TGTGCCAGCAGTTACGGACTGCACTACGAGCAGTACTTC; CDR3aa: CASSYGLHYEQYF
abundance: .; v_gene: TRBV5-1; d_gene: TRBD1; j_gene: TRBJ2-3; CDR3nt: TGCGCCAGCAGCCCGGGGGACAGGGGGCTGGATACGCAGTATTTT; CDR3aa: CASSPGDRGLDTQYF
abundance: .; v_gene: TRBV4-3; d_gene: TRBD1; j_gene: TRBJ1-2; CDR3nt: TGCGCCAGCAGCCCGGGACAGACTAACTATGGCTACACCTTC; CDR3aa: CASSPGQTNYGYTF
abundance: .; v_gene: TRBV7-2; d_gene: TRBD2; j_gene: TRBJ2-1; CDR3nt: TGTGCCAGCAGCCCCGGCGGGGGGCGTACCTACAATGAGCAGTTCTTC; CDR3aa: CASSPGGGRTYNEQFF
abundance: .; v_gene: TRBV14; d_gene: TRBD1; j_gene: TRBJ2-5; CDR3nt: TGTGCCAGCAGCCATCCCGGGACAGGGGAAGAGACCCAGTACTTC; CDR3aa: CASSHPGTGEETQYF
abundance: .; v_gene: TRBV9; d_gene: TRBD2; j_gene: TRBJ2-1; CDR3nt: TGTGCCAGCAGCGTAAGCGGGGATTACTACAATGAGCAGTTCTTC; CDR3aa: CASSVSGDYYNEQFF
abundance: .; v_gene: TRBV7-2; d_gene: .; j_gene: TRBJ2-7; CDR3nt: TGTGCCAGCAGCGAAGGGGGGGGGATCCCCAGGGGCGAGCAGTACTTC; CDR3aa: CASSEGGGIPRGEQYF
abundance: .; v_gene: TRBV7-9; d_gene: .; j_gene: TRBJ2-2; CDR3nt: TGTGCCAGCAGCAGCCCCAGGGGGAACACCGGGGAGCTGTTTTTT; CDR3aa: CASSSPRGNTGELFF
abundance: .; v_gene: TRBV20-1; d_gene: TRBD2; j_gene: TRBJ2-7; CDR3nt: TGCAGTGCTAGTCCCAGCGGGAGTGTTAAAGACGGGAAGCAGTACTTC; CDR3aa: CSASPSGSVKDGKQYF
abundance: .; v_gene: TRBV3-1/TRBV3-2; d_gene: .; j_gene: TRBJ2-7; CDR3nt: TGTGCCAGCAGCCAAGCAGGGGCGGCCTACGAGCAGTACTTC; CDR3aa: CASSQAGAAYEQYF
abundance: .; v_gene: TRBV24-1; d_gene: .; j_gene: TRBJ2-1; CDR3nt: TGTGCCACCAGTGATTTTAAGGCAGGGGATCTCGGTGAGCAGTTCTTC; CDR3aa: CATSDFKAGDLGEQFF
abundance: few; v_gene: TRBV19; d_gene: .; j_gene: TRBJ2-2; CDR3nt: TGTGCCAGTAGACCCGGACAGAACACCGGGGAGCTGTTTTTT; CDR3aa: CASRPGQNTGELFF
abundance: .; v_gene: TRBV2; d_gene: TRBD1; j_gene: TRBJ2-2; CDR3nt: TGTGCCAGCACTACCGGGACAGGCTCCACCGGGGAGCTGTTTTTT; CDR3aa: CASTTGTGSTGELFF
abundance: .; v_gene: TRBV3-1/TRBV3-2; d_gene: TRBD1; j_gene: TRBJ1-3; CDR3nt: TGTGCCAGCAGCAATCGTAAGGACAGGGGTCCATACTCTGGAAACACCATATATTTT; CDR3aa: CASSNRKDRGPYSGNTIYF
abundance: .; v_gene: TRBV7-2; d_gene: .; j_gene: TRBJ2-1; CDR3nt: TGTGCCAGCAGCTCTCCTAGAACAAGCTACAATGAGCAGTTCTTC; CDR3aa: CASSSPRTSYNEQFF
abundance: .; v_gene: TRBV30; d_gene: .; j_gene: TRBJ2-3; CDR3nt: TGTGCCTGGAGTTACAGCCCTGATACGCAGTATTTT; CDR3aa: CAWSYSPDTQYF
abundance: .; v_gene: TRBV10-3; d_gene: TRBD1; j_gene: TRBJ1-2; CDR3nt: TGTGCCATCAGTGAACAGGGGGGCGCATTTAACTATGGCTACACCTTC; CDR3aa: CAISEQGGAFNYGYTF
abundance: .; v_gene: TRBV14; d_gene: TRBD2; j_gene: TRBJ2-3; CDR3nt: TGTGCCAGCAGCCAAGCGGGGGGGAGAAGACAGCGCACAGATACGCAGTATTTT; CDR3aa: CASSQAGGRRQRTDTQYF
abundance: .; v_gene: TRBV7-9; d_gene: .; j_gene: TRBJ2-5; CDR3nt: TGTGCCAGCAGCTTAGAAGGATACGGGGGACGGGAGACCCAGTACTTC; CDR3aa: CASSLEGYGGRETQYF
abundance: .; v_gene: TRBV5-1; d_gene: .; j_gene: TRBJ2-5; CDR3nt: TGCGCCAGCAGCTTGGGAACAGGGTACCAAGAGACCCAGTACTTC; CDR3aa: CASSLGTGYQETQYF
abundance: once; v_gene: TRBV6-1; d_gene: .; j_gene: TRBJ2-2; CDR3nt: TGTGCCAGCCGTGAGCAGGGGCTTAGCGGGGAGCTGTTTTTT; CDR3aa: CASREQGLSGELFF
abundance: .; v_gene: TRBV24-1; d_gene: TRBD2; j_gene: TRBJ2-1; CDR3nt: TGTGCCACCAGGGGCGCGGGAGAGGGGAATGAGCAGTTCTTC; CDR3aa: CATRGAGEGNEQFF
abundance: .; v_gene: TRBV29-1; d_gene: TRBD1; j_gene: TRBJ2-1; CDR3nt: TGCAGCGTCTTATCCAGACAGGGGCAGGAGTACAATGAGCAGTTCTTC; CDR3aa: CSVLSRQGQEYNEQFF
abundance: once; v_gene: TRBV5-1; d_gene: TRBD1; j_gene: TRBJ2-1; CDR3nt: TGCGCCAGCAGCTTTACGACAGGGAGCTCCTACAATGAGCAGTTCTTC; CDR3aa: CASSFTTGSSYNEQFF
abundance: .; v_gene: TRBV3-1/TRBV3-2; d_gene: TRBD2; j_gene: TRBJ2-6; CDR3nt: TGTGCCAGCAGCCCGCGGACTAGCGGGGGGGGTGGGGCCAACGTCCTGACTTTC; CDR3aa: CASSPRTSGGGGANVLTF
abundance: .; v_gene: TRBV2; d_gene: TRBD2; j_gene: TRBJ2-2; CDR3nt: TGTGCCAGCAGTGAATGGGTCGGGAGGAGCACCGGGGAGCTGTTTTTT; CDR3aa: CASSEWVGRSTGELFF
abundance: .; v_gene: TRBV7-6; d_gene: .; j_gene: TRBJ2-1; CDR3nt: TGTGCCAGCAGCTTAGCGTGGCAGGGGTACAACAATGAGCAGTTCTTC; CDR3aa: CASSLAWQGYNNEQFF
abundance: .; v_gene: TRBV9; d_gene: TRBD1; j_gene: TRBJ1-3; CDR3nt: TGTGCCAGCAGCGCGGGACAGGGAGGAAACACCATATATTTT; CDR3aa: CASSAGQGGNTIYF
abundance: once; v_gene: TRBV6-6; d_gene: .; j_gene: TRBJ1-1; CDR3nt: TGTGCCAGCAGTTGGGGGGAATGGAACACTGAAGCTTTCTTT; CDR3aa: CASSWGEWNTEAFF
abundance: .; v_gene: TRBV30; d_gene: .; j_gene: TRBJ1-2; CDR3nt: TGTGCCTGGAGTGTCTCGGCCCGGGGCTATGGCTACACCTTC; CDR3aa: CAWSVSARGYGYTF